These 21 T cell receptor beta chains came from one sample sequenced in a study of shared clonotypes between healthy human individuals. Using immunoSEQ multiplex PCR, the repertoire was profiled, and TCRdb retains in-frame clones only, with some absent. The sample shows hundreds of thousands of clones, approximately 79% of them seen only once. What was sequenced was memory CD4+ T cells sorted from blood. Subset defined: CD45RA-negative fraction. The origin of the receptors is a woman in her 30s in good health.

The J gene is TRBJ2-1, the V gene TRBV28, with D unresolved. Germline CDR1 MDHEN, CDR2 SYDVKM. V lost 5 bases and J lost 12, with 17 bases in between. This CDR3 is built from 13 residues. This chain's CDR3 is CASSPRLSFGQFF. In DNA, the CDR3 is TGTGCCAGCAGTCCCCGACTCTCATTTGGGCAGTTCTTC.

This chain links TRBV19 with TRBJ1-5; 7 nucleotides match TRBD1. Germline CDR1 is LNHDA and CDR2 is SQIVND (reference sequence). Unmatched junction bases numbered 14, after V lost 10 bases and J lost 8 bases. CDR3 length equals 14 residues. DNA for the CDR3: TGTGCCACACACAGGGGTCTCCGAGGGGAGCCCCAGCATTTT. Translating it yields CATHRGLRGEPQHF. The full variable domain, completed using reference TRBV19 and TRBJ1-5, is DGGITQSPKYLFRKEGQNVTLSCEQNLNHDAMYWYRQDPGQGLRLIYYSQIVNDFQKGDIAEGYSVSREKKESFPLTVTSAQKNPTAFYLCATHRGLRGEPQHFGDGTRLSIL.

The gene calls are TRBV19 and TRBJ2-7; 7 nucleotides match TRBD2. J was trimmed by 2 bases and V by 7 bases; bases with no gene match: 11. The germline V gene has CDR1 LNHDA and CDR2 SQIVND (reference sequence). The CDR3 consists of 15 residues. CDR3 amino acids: CASKWNLAGAYEQYF. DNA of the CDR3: TGTGCCAGTAAATGGAACCTGGCGGGAGCCTACGAGCAGTACTTC.

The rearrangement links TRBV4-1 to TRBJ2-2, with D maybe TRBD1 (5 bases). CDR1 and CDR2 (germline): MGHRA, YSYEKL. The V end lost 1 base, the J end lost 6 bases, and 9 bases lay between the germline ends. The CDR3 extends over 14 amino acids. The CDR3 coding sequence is TGCGCCAGCAGCCAAGTGACAGTTCCCGGGGAGCTGTTTTTT. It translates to CASSQVTVPGELFF.

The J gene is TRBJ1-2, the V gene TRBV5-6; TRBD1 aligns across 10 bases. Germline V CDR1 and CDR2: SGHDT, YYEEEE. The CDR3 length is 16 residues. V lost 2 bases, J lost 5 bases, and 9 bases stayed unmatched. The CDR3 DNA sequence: TGTGCCAGCAGCTTATCGACAGGGGGCTCTCGTTATGGCTACACCTTC. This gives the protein CASSLSTGGSRYGYTF.

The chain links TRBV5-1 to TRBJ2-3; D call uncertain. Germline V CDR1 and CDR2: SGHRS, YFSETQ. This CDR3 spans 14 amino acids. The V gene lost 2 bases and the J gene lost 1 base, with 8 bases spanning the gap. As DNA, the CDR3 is TGCGCCAGCAGCTTAAACATACGCACAGATACGCAGTATTTT. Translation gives CASSLNIRTDTQYF.

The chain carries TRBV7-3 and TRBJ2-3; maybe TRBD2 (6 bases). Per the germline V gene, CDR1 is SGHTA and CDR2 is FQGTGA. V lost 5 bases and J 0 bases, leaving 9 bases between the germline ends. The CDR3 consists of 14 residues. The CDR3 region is CASSAGRSTDTQYF. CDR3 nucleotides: TGTGCCAGCAGCGCGGGACGGAGCACAGATACGCAGTATTTT. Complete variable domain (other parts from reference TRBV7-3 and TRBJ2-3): GAGVSQTPSNKVTEKGKYVELRCDPISGHTALYWYRQSLGQGPEFLIYFQGTGAADDSGLPNDRFFAVRPEGSVSTLKIQRTERGDSAVYLCASSAGRSTDTQYFGPGTRLTVL.

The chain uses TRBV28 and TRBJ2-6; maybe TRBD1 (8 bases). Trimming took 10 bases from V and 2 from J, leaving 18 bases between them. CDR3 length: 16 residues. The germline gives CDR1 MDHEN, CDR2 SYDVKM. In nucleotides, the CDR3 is TGTGCCACAACAGGGGGGGAAGCGGCTGGGGCCAACGTCCTGACTTTC. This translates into CATTGGEAAGANVLTF. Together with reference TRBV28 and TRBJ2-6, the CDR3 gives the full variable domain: DVKVTQSSRYLVKRTGEKVFLECVQDMDHENMFWYRQDPGLGLRLIYFSYDVKMKEKGDIPEGYSVSREKKERFSLILESASTNQTSMYLCATTGGEAAGANVLTFGAGSRLTVL.

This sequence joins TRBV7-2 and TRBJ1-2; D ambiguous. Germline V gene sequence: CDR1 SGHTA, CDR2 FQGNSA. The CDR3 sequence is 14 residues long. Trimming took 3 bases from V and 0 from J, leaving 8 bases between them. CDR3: CASSFAVPNYGYTF. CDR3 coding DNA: TGTGCCAGCAGCTTTGCAGTACCTAACTATGGCTACACCTTC.

CDR3 sequence (DNA): TGTGCCAGCTCCTCCCTGGGAGCAGATACGCAGTATTTT. Residues: CASSSLGADTQYF. This chain joins TRBV5-6 and TRBJ2-3, with a possible D match to TRBD2 (5 bases). The V gene's germline CDR1 is SGHDT and CDR2 YYEEEE. The V and J ends lost 7 bases and 4 bases respectively, with 13 bases between them. The CDR3 has 13 residues.

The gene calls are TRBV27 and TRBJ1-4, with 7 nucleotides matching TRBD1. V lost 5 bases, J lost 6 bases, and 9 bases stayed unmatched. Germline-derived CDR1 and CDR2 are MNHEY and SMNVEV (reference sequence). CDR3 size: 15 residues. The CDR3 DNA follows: TGTGCCAGCAGTACCGGGACAGTGGGTTATGAAAAACTGTTTTTT. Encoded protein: CASSTGTVGYEKLFF.

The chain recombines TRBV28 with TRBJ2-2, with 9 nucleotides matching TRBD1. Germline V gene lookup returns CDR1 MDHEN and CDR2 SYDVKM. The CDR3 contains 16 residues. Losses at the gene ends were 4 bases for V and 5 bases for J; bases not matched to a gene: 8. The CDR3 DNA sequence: TGTGCCAGCAGTTCCCTTGGACAGGGGAGGACCGGGGAGCTGTTTTTT. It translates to CASSSLGQGRTGELFF.

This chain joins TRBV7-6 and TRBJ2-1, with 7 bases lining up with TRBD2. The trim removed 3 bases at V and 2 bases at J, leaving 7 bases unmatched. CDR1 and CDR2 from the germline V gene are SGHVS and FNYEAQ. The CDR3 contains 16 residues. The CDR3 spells CASSLEAGDPYNEQFF. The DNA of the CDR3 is TGTGCCAGCAGCTTGGAGGCGGGAGATCCCTACAATGAGCAGTTCTTC.

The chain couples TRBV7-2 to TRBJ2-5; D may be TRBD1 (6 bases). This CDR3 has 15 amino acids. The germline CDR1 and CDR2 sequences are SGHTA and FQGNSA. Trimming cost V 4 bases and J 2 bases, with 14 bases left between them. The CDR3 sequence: CASSWTVTGQETQYF. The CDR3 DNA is TGTGCCAGCAGCTGGACAGTTACGGGGCAAGAGACCCAGTACTTC.

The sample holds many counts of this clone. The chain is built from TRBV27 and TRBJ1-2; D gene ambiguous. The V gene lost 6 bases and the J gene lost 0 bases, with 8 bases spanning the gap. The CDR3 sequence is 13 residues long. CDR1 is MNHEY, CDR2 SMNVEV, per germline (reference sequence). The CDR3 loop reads CASSVSTNYGYTF. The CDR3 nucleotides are TGTGCCAGCAGCGTCAGTACTAACTATGGCTACACCTTC.

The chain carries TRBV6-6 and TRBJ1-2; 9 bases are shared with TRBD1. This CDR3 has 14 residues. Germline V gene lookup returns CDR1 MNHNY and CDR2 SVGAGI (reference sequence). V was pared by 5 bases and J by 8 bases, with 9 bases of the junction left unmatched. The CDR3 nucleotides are TGTGCCAGCAGTACGGGACAGGGAAGGGAGGGCTACACCTTC. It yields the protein CASSTGQGREGYTF.

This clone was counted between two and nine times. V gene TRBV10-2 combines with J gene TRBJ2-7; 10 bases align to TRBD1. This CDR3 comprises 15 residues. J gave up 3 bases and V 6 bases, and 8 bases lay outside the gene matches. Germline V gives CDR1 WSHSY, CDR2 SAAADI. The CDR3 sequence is CASRIPGTGVYEQYF. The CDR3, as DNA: TGCGCCAGCAGGATCCCCGGGACAGGGGTCTACGAGCAGTACTTC.

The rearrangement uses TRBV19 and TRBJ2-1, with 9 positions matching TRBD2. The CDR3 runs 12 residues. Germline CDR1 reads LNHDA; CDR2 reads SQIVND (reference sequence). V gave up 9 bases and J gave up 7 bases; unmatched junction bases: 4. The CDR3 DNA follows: TGTGCCAGCGCTAGCGGGACTAATGAGCAGTTCTTC. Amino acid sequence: CASASGTNEQFF.

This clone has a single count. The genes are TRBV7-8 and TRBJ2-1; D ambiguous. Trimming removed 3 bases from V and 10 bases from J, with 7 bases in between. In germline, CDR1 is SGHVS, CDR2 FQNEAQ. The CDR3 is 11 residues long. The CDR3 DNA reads TGTGCCAGCAGCTTGTCCAGGGAGCAGTTCTTC. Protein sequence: CASSLSREQFF.

The CDR3 DNA sequence: TGTGCCAGCAGTCTCCTAGGGACTAGCGGGAGTCGGGGTGAGCAGTTCTTC. Protein sequence: CASSLLGTSGSRGEQFF. This rearrangement joins TRBV28 to TRBJ2-1; 14 positions agree with TRBD2. Trimming at V came to 5 bases and at J to 9 bases, leaving 12 bases not matched to a gene. Germline V CDR1 and CDR2: MDHEN, SYDVKM. CDR3 size: 17 residues.

The CDR3 loop is CASSKLARDPISYEQYF. CDR3 DNA: TGTGCCAGCAGTAAGCTGGCGAGGGACCCAATCTCCTACGAGCAGTACTTC. V and J are TRBV27 and TRBJ2-7; the D call may be TRBD1 or TRBD2 (5 bases each). Trimming left V 5 bases short and J 0 bases short, with 20 bases between. The germline V gene has CDR1 MNHEY and CDR2 SMNVEV (reference sequence). The CDR3 covers 17 residues.